These 32 T cell receptor beta chains were all obtained from the same sample, sequenced in a study of shared clonotypes between healthy human individuals. Sequencing was performed with immunoSEQ multiplex PCR; in TCRdb, only in-frame clones are kept and a portion is missing. Of over 150,000 clones in the sample, approximately 70% were seen once. The sequenced sample consisted of memory CD4+ T cells sorted from blood. Subset described: CD45RA-negative fraction. The receptors were sampled from a man under 40 in good health.

A few counts support this clone. The rearrangement uses TRBV19 and TRBJ1-5; the match to TRBD1 covers 9 bases. The CDR3 extends over 17 amino acids. Germline V gene sequence: CDR1 LNHDA, CDR2 SQIVND (reference sequence). Losses at the gene ends were 5 bases for V and 9 bases for J; bases not matched to a gene: 17. CDR3 nucleotide sequence: TGTGCCAGTAGTTTTACCCCGGGACAGGGCCCGCGCGCGCCCCAGCATTTT. It codes for CASSFTPGQGPRAPQHF.

This clone was picked up one time. The genes are TRBV28 and TRBJ2-1; TRBD2 might be the D (6 bases). The V gene's germline CDR1 is MDHEN and CDR2 SYDVKM. This CDR3 is 12 amino acids long. V shed 3 bases and J shed 8 bases, with 8 bases lying between them. The CDR3 nucleotides read TGTGCCAGCAGTTTGCGGGGAGATGAGCAGTTCTTC. Amino acids: CASSLRGDEQFF.

The rearrangement joins TRBV7-8 to TRBJ2-1; 12 bases align to TRBD2. The CDR3 runs 16 residues. With V trimmed by 5 bases and J by 9 bases, 11 bases remained unmatched. Looked up from germline, CDR1 is SGHVS and CDR2 is FQNEAQ. The DNA of the CDR3 is TGTGCCAGCAGCCTTAGGACTAGCGGGACCCGGGGTGAGCAGTTCTTC. The encoded protein is CASSLRTSGTRGEQFF.

The chain employs TRBV5-4 and TRBJ2-2, with unresolved D. Germline CDR1 and CDR2: SGHNT and YYREEE (reference sequence). The CDR3 contains 12 residues. Trimming left V 2 bases short and J 6 bases short, with 5 bases between. The CDR3 is CASSFWAGELFF. CDR3 in DNA: TGTGCCAGCAGCTTTTGGGCCGGGGAGCTGTTTTTT.

This clone was detected once. The V gene is TRBV5-5, the J gene TRBJ2-5; a possible D gene is TRBD2 (6 bases). Trimming cost V 5 bases and J 3 bases, with 17 bases left between them. The length of the CDR3 is 15 residues. CDR1 SGHKS and CDR2 YYEKEE come from the germline V gene (reference sequence). CDR3 sequence (DNA): TGTGCCAGCAGGAGAGTGATGGGCGGGGAAGAGACCCAGTACTTC. It codes for CASRRVMGGEETQYF.

The chain couples TRBV5-3 to TRBJ1-4; maybe TRBD1 (5 bases). TRBV5-3 is given ORF status, its function remaining uncertain. This CDR3 contains 19 residues. The ends were cut back, 0 bases at V and 4 bases at J, with 22 bases in the middle. The CDR3 coding sequence is TGTGCCAGAAGCTTGGAGATCAGGGACCGAGGGCAAGGTAATGAAAAACTGTTTTTT. Translated: CARSLEIRDRGQGNEKLFF.

V gene TRBV9 combines with J gene TRBJ2-7, with D possibly matching TRBD1 (6 bases). The germline CDR1 and CDR2 sequences are SGDLS and YYNGEE. Trimming removed 2 bases at V and 3 bases at J, with 12 bases between. The CDR3 covers 14 residues. This CDR3 is CASSVEQGFYEQYF. CDR3 DNA: TGTGCCAGCAGCGTCGAACAGGGATTCTACGAGCAGTACTTC.

The chain couples TRBV30 to TRBJ2-1; D uncertain. Between the trimmed V and J ends, which lost 4 bases and 11 bases, there was a span of 12 bases. CDR1 and CDR2 (germline): GTSNPN, SVGIG (reference sequence). The length of the CDR3 is 11 residues. CDR3 bases: TGTGCCTGGATTTCGGCAGTGAAGCAGTTCTTC. Its translation: CAWISAVKQFF. The full variable domain, with the rest looked up from reference TRBV30 and TRBJ2-1, is SQTIHQWPATLVQPVGSPLSLECTVEGTSNPNLYWYRQAAGRGLQLLFYSVGIGQISSEVPQNLSASRPQDRQFILSSKKLLLSDSGFYLCAWISAVKQFFGPGTRLTVL.

The rearrangement links TRBV2 to TRBJ1-5; 9 bases agree with TRBD1. This CDR3 region has 17 residues. After removal of 5 bases from V and 2 bases from J, the junction contained 10 bases not matched to a gene. Germline CDR1 is SNHLY and CDR2 is FYNNEI. The CDR3 loop is CASSRDRAGRGNQPQHF. Written as DNA, the CDR3 is TGTGCCAGCAGTCGGGACAGGGCGGGTCGTGGCAATCAGCCCCAGCATTTT.

The rearrangement uses TRBV6-5 and TRBJ2-5; D call uncertain. V shed 6 bases and J shed 5 bases, with 19 bases lying between them. The length of the CDR3 is 15 residues. CDR1 is MNHEY, CDR2 SVGAGI, per germline. This chain's CDR3 is CASRESGLRVETQYF. CDR3 DNA: TGTGCCAGCAGGGAGTCGGGCCTTAGGGTGGAGACCCAGTACTTC.

As concerns this clone: The junction departs from the called germline gene at one end, perhaps through a read error. This chain uses TRBV6-1 with TRBJ2-7; the match to TRBD1 covers 9 bases. The CDR3 is made up of 16 amino acids. Germline V gene sequence: CDR1 MNHNS, CDR2 SASEGT. CDR3 loop: CASSEPGQGSNYEQYF. The CDR3 DNA sequence: TGCGCCAGCAGTGAGCCTGGACAGGGGTCGAACTACGAGCAGTACTTC.

This sequence joins TRBV6-5 and TRBJ2-7, with D uncertain. The CDR3 runs 14 residues. V shed 4 bases and J shed 0 bases, with 10 bases lying between them. Germline V lookup: CDR1 MNHEY, CDR2 SVGAGI. DNA for the CDR3: TGTGCCAGCAGTTCGATTACGCTCTCCTACGAGCAGTACTTC. This codes for CASSSITLSYEQYF.

The chain combines TRBV2 with TRBJ2-7; TRBD2 is a possible D gene (7 bases). The CDR3 totals 14 residues. The germline V gene encodes CDR1 SNHLY and CDR2 FYNNEI. Trimming took 7 bases from V and 1 from J, leaving 14 bases between them. CDR3 in DNA: TGTGCCAGCAAGGGAGGGACAAATTCCTACGAGCAGTACTTC. Translation: CASKGGTNSYEQYF.

This chain connects TRBV9 to TRBJ2-1; D tentatively fits TRBD1 or TRBD2 (6 bases each). CDR1 SGDLS and CDR2 YYNGEE come from the germline V gene. CDR3 length: 15 residues. The germline V and J ends were trimmed by 3 bases and 9 bases, with 19 bases remaining between them. CDR3 residues: CASSATGGGTFEQFF. The CDR3 DNA sequence: TGTGCCAGCAGCGCAACAGGAGGGGGAACTTTTGAGCAGTTCTTC.

This clone came up a few times. The V gene is TRBV4-2, the J gene TRBJ2-5; no definite D call. V lost 3 bases, J lost 5 bases, and 16 bases lay in between. The CDR3 sequence is 15 residues long. The V gene's germline CDR1 is LGHNA and CDR2 YNFKEQ. In DNA, the CDR3 is TGTGCCAGCAGCCAGCAAAATGGGGTTTTGGAGACCCAGTACTTC. Protein product: CASSQQNGVLETQYF.

The rearrangement links TRBV18 to TRBJ2-1; D is uncertain. The CDR3 spans 14 residues. V was clipped by 3 bases and J by 0 bases, with 6 bases between them. Germline V CDR1 and CDR2: KGHSH, LQKENI. The CDR3 sequence: CASSPRSSYNEQFF. The CDR3 DNA follows: TGTGCCAGCTCACCCCGCAGCTCCTACAATGAGCAGTTCTTC.

In its sample, this clone was seen a few times. This chain connects TRBV9 to TRBJ2-3, with a possible D match to TRBD2 (6 bases). In germline, CDR1 is SGDLS, CDR2 YYNGEE. The CDR3 contains 14 residues. The V gene lost 4 bases and the J gene lost 3 bases, with 12 bases spanning the gap. In DNA, the CDR3 is TGTGCCAGCAGCTTCGGGGGATCGACAGATACGCAGTATTTT. It yields the protein CASSFGGSTDTQYF.

The genes are TRBV25-1 and TRBJ2-1; TRBD2 aligns across 12 bases. The CDR3 extends over 17 amino acids. Germline V gene sequence: CDR1 MGHDK, CDR2 SYGVNS. J was trimmed by 4 bases and V by 5 bases; bases with no gene match: 9. The CDR3 region has the DNA TGTGCCAGCAGTTGGACTAGCGGGGAGGGCGCTTACAATGAGCAGTTCTTC. Translating gives CASSWTSGEGAYNEQFF.

The V gene is TRBV13, the J gene TRBJ2-7; D is uncertain. V lost 0 bases to trimming and J lost 0 bases, with 12 bases between them. This CDR3 contains 16 residues. Germline CDR1 is PRHDT and CDR2 is FYEKMQ (reference sequence). CDR3 DNA sequence: TGTGCCAGCAGCTTAGGTATATGGCAGGACTCCTACGAGCAGTACTTC. Its translation is CASSLGIWQDSYEQYF.

There are a few counts of this clone. The chain carries TRBV11-2 and TRBJ2-2; D possibly corresponds to TRBD2 (6 bases). Looked up from germline, CDR1 is SGHAT and CDR2 is FQNNGV. V was trimmed by 5 bases and J by 6 bases, leaving 13 bases between them. This CDR3 comprises 14 residues. The CDR3 region is CASSRLVGPGELFF. CDR3 DNA: TGTGCCAGCAGCCGACTAGTCGGTCCCGGGGAGCTGTTTTTT.

The genes are TRBV27 and TRBJ2-3, with D possibly being TRBD2 (6 bases). Trimming removed 4 bases from V and 4 bases from J, with 9 bases in between. CDR1 and CDR2 (germline): MNHEY, SMNVEV (reference sequence). The CDR3 sequence is 13 residues long. The CDR3 DNA sequence: TGTGCCAGCAGTTGGACTAATTCAGATACGCAGTATTTT. Translated: CASSWTNSDTQYF.

V and J are TRBV28 and TRBJ2-1; D is possibly TRBD1 or TRBD2 (6 bases each). There are 15 residues in the CDR3. In germline, CDR1 is MDHEN, CDR2 SYDVKM. V dropped 7 bases and J dropped 4 bases, with 17 bases sitting between them. The CDR3 reads CASTLTKGGYNEQFF. The CDR3 bases are TGTGCCAGCACCCTCACAAAGGGGGGTTACAATGAGCAGTTCTTC.

This rearrangement joins TRBV5-5 to TRBJ1-1; 7 bases are shared with TRBD1. This CDR3 is built from 15 residues. V lost 2 bases to trimming and J lost 4 bases; unmatched junction nucleotides: 8. The V gene's germline CDR1 is SGHKS and CDR2 YYEKEE (reference sequence). CDR3 sequence (DNA): TGTGCCAGCAGCTTTGACCCAGGGGGAGGCACTGAAGCTTTCTTT. This sequence encodes CASSFDPGGGTEAFF. The complete variable domain, with remaining parts taken from reference TRBV5-5 and TRBJ1-1, reads DAGVTQSPTHLIKTRGQQVTLRCSPISGHKSVSWYQQVLGQGPQFIFQYYEKEERGRGNFPDRFSARQFPNYSSELNVNALLLGDSALYLCASSFDPGGGTEAFFGQGTRLTVV.

This clone was seen a few times. The rearrangement links TRBV6-6 to TRBJ1-1; TRBD1 is a possible D gene (6 bases). Trimming cost V 6 bases and J 1 base, with 9 bases left between them. Germline CDR1 is MNHNY and CDR2 is SVGAGI (reference sequence). The CDR3 runs 13 residues. The DNA of the CDR3 is TGTGCCAGCAGGCCGGGACAGAACACTGAAGCTTTCTTT. Its protein is CASRPGQNTEAFF.

The chain carries TRBV2 and TRBJ1-1, with TRBD1 as a possible D gene (5 bases). V was pared by 3 bases and J by 5 bases, with 10 bases between. The CDR3 has 13 amino acids. Germline CDR1 is SNHLY and CDR2 is FYNNEI. For the CDR3, the DNA is TGTGCCAGCAGTGACAGGAGGGGTACTGAAGCTTTCTTT. Amino acids: CASSDRRGTEAFF.

The chain uses TRBV11-3 and TRBJ2-7, with D possibly TRBD2 on 5 matching bases. Germline lookup yields CDR1 SGHNT and CDR2 YENEEA. V was shortened by 3 bases and J by 7 bases, with 13 bases between the two germline ends. CDR3 length: 13 residues. The CDR3 is CASSFEGLGEQYF. CDR3 coding DNA: TGTGCCAGCAGCTTCGAGGGTTTGGGTGAGCAGTACTTC.

This chain uses TRBV6-5 with TRBJ2-5, with a weak D call TRBD2 (5 bases). CDR1 is MNHEY and CDR2 is SVGAGI in the germline V gene. This CDR3 comprises 15 residues. Trimming took 4 bases from V and 4 from J, leaving 16 bases between them. The CDR3 sequence: CASSSITSSRETQYF. The CDR3 region has the DNA TGTGCCAGCAGTTCGATAACTAGTTCGCGAGAGACCCAGTACTTC.

This clone was detected only a few times. The chain links TRBV5-6 to TRBJ1-1; the D is unclear. This CDR3 comprises 14 residues. Germline lookup yields CDR1 SGHDT and CDR2 YYEEEE. V was pared by 1 base and J by 6 bases, with 13 bases between. Written as DNA, the CDR3 is TGTGCCAGCAGCTTGCTTCCGACGGGTGCTGAAGCTTTCTTT. Translation gives CASSLLPTGAEAFF.

This chain uses TRBV30 with TRBJ2-7, with a possible D match to TRBD1 (6 bases). Germline V gene lookup returns CDR1 GTSNPN and CDR2 SVGIG (reference sequence). The CDR3 spans 13 residues. The V gene lost 7 bases and the J gene lost 4 bases, with 17 bases spanning the gap. CDR3 in DNA: TGTGCCTCGATCAGGGGCAGGGCGTACGAGCAGTACTTC. Amino acids: CASIRGRAYEQYF.

The genes are TRBV28 and TRBJ2-1; D is ambiguous. The CDR3 extends over 12 amino acids. The germline V gene has CDR1 MDHEN and CDR2 SYDVKM. V gave up 7 bases and J gave up 8 bases, with 12 bases separating them. As DNA, the CDR3 is TGTGCCAGCACGGACCCCGCGGATGAGCAGTTCTTC. Translating it yields CASTDPADEQFF.

The chain carries TRBV5-1 and TRBJ1-5, with 8 bases fitting TRBD1. This CDR3 has 15 amino acids. CDR1 and CDR2 (germline): SGHRS, YFSETQ. V trimming: 1 base; J trimming: 7 bases; junction bases outside the gene matches: 7. This CDR3 reads CASSLLGTGGQPQHF. For the CDR3, the DNA is TGCGCCAGCAGCTTGTTAGGAACAGGGGGACAGCCCCAGCATTTT.

This clone was seen a few times. The chain uses TRBV25-1 and TRBJ1-1; a weak D match, TRBD1 (5 bases). Germline-derived CDR1 and CDR2 are MGHDK and SYGVNS. The CDR3 sequence is 15 residues long. The V end lost 4 bases, the J end lost 0 bases, and 12 bases lay between the germline ends. As DNA, the CDR3 is TGTGCCAGCAGTGGGTTCGGGACGGTGAACACTGAAGCTTTCTTT. Residues: CASSGFGTVNTEAFF.